These T cell receptor beta chains were read from a single sample in a study of T cell responses to AZD1222 COVID-19 vaccine. Sequencing was performed with immunoSEQ multiplex PCR; in TCRdb, only in-frame clones are kept and a portion is missing. The sample consists of some 120,000 clones, roughly 90% of them appearing once. The material was peripheral blood, obtained 28 days after the second AZD1222 dose. The receptor set was obtained from an adult who received the AZD1222 COVID-19 vaccine. Both conserved end residues are part of each CDR3. A D gene is named only where the DNA matches it firmly. Clone sizes are given selectively: once, few, many, or a class where the clone is expanded.

V,size,J,D,CDR3,DNA
TRBV19,NA,TRBJ1-1,NA,CASSIQGPTEAFF,TGTGCCAGTAGTATTCAGGGGCCCACTGAAGCTTTCTTT
TRBV28,NA,TRBJ2-7,NA,CASSLESTYEQYF,TGTGCCAGCAGTTTAGAAAGTACCTACGAGCAGTACTTC
TRBV11-1,NA,TRBJ1-3,NA,CASSLQHGGNTIYF,TGTGCCAGCAGCTTACAACATGGAGGAAACACCATATATTTT
TRBV5-5,NA,TRBJ1-5,NA,CASSLVQGASNQPQHF,TGTGCCAGCAGCTTGGTTCAGGGAGCAAGCAATCAGCCCCAGCATTTT
TRBV6-6,NA,TRBJ1-2,NA,CASENNYGYTF,TGTGCCAGCGAGAATAACTATGGCTACACCTTC
TRBV7-2,NA,TRBJ1-1,TRBD1,CASSLLGGGTEAFF,TGTGCCAGCAGCTTGTTAGGGGGCGGGACTGAAGCTTTCTTT
TRBV6-2/TRBV6-3,NA,TRBJ1-6,TRBD1,CASSPMTGGTGNSPLHF,TGTGCCAGCAGCCCTATGACAGGGGGCACCGGGAATTCACCCCTCCACTTT
TRBV28,NA,TRBJ1-4,NA,CASNSEDPGVNEKLFF,TGTGCCAGCAACTCCGAAGACCCTGGCGTTAATGAAAAACTGTTTTTT
TRBV28,NA,TRBJ1-3,NA,CASDRTAGNTIYF,TGTGCCAGCGATAGGACTGCTGGAAACACCATATATTTT
TRBV5-1,NA,TRBJ1-1,NA,CASSSLGTEAFF,TGCGCCAGCAGCAGCCTGGGTACTGAAGCTTTCTTT
TRBV7-9,NA,TRBJ2-2,NA,CASSLWPPPNTGELFF,TGTGCCAGCAGCTTATGGCCGCCCCCGAACACCGGGGAGCTGTTTTTT
TRBV7-2,NA,TRBJ2-5,TRBD1,CASSARLTGGISKETQYF,TGTGCCAGCAGCGCCCGGTTGACAGGGGGGATCAGTAAAGAGACCCAGTACTTC
TRBV7-2,once,TRBJ2-1,NA,CASSLAGVTNEQFF,TGTGCCAGCAGCTTAGCGGGAGTAACAAATGAGCAGTTCTTC
TRBV15,once,TRBJ1-2,TRBD1,CATSPTDRVVYGYTF,TGTGCCACCAGCCCTACCGACAGGGTAGTCTATGGCTACACCTTC
TRBV7-6,once,TRBJ2-3,NA,CASSRAARTDTQYF,TGTGCCAGCAGCAGGGCCGCTAGGACAGATACGCAGTATTTT
TRBV28,NA,TRBJ2-1,NA,CASRGHEQFF,TGTGCCAGCAGAGGGCATGAGCAGTTCTTC
TRBV7-2,NA,TRBJ1-6,NA,CASSLGPGSPLHF,TGTGCCAGCAGCCTGGGACCCGGGTCACCCCTCCACTTT
TRBV10-1,NA,TRBJ1-2,NA,CASSERVESPHGYTF,TGCGCCAGCAGTGAGCGAGTTGAAAGCCCCCATGGCTACACCTTC
TRBV20-1,once,TRBJ2-3,NA,CSAASTDTQYF,TGCAGTGCAGCCAGCACAGATACGCAGTATTTT
TRBV5-5,NA,TRBJ2-7,TRBD1,CASSLSGQGYEQYF,TGTGCCAGCAGCTTATCCGGACAGGGCTACGAGCAGTACTTC
TRBV6-5,NA,TRBJ2-1,NA,CASSSLGGVANEQFF,TGTGCCAGCAGTTCTCTGGGGGGAGTGGCAAATGAGCAGTTCTTC
TRBV5-5,NA,TRBJ1-3,NA,CASSNKGRISGNTIYF,TGTGCCAGCAGTAATAAGGGCCGGATCTCTGGAAACACCATATATTTT
TRBV7-9,NA,TRBJ1-1,NA,CASSFLQSDTEAFF,TGTGCCAGCAGCTTCCTTCAGTCAGACACTGAAGCTTTCTTT
TRBV4-2,NA,TRBJ2-7,NA,CASSQEYGVLYEQYF,TGTGCCAGCAGCCAAGAATATGGGGTCCTCTACGAGCAGTACTTC
TRBV7-9,once,TRBJ2-7,TRBD1,CASSLGTGQEYF,TGTGCCAGCAGCTTAGGAACGGGACAGGAGTACTTC
TRBV5-1,NA,TRBJ2-1,NA,CASSSQGWEGNEQFF,TGCGCCAGCAGCTCCCAGGGGTGGGAGGGCAATGAGCAGTTCTTC
TRBV28,NA,TRBJ1-1,TRBD1,CASSLYRGGNTEAFF,TGTGCCAGCAGTTTATACAGGGGCGGAAACACTGAAGCTTTCTTT
TRBV7-2,NA,TRBJ1-1,TRBD1,CASKQGASEAFF,TGTGCCAGCAAACAGGGGGCTTCTGAAGCTTTCTTT
TRBV28,NA,TRBJ2-4,NA,CASSLTQDNIQYF,TGTGCCAGCAGTTTGACGCAGGACAACATTCAGTACTTC
TRBV5-1,NA,TRBJ2-3,TRBD2,CASSLGLAGAGDTQYF,TGCGCCAGCAGCTTGGGACTAGCGGGAGCGGGAGATACGCAGTATTTT
TRBV7-9,NA,TRBJ1-5,NA,CASSVDGGDQPQHF,TGTGCCAGCAGCGTGGACGGAGGGGATCAGCCCCAGCATTTT
TRBV7-2,NA,TRBJ2-1,NA,CASSLERLASEQFF,TGTGCCAGCAGCTTAGAGAGGCTAGCGTCTGAGCAGTTCTTC
TRBV5-1,NA,TRBJ2-2,NA,CASSSGTSNTGELFF,TGCGCCAGCAGCTCCGGGACAAGTAACACCGGGGAGCTGTTTTTT
TRBV7-9,NA,TRBJ1-1,TRBD1,CASSLRDREWAEAFF,TGTGCCAGCAGCCTCCGGGACAGGGAGTGGGCAGAAGCTTTCTTT
TRBV19,few,TRBJ1-2,TRBD1,CASIPRDRGLYGYTF,TGTGCCAGTATCCCCCGGGACAGGGGGCTCTATGGCTACACCTTC
TRBV19,NA,TRBJ2-1,NA,CASRTTNNEQFF,TGTGCCAGTAGGACTACGAACAATGAGCAGTTCTTC
TRBV5-4,NA,TRBJ1-4,NA,CASSLDGGMREKLFF,TGTGCCAGCAGCTTGGATGGGGGCATGAGGGAAAAACTGTTTTTT
TRBV2,NA,TRBJ2-2,TRBD2,CASSDGGTSGRAYTGELFF,TGTGCCAGCAGTGACGGCGGGACTAGCGGGAGGGCCTACACCGGGGAGCTGTTTTTT
TRBV29-1,NA,TRBJ2-4,TRBD2,CSVVAGGGSKNIQYF,TGCAGCGTTGTAGCGGGAGGTGGTTCCAAAAACATTCAGTACTTC